The 31 T cell receptor beta chains below come from one sample, sequenced in a study of T cells in localized non-small cell lung cancer. TCRdb's table, derived via immunoSEQ multiplex PCR, lists solely in-frame clones and lacks some. The sample lists 50,000 or so clones; about four fifths were seen once. Sequenced here: peripheral blood, sampled before any cancer treatment. The receptors stem from a female donor older than 55 with stage II squamous cell lung carcinoma.

The V gene is TRBV19, the J gene TRBJ1-5; the D gene is possibly TRBD1 (6 bases). Germline values: CDR1 LNHDA, CDR2 SQIVND (reference sequence). With 4 bases removed from V and 1 base from J, the gap between germline ends came to 14 bases. The CDR3 has 16 residues. The CDR3 bases are TGTGCCAGTAGTAACCCAGGGGATGCAAGCAATCAGCCCCAGCATTTT. Residues: CASSNPGDASNQPQHF.

The V gene is TRBV28, the J gene TRBJ1-6, with TRBD1 matching 9 bases. Germline CDR1 and CDR2: MDHEN and SYDVKM. Germline trimming cut 4 bases from V and 10 bases from J; bases unmatched to any gene: 8. The CDR3 sequence is 15 residues long. CDR3 coding DNA: TGTGCCAGCAGTTCCGGGACAGGGAGAGAATCACCCCTCCACTTT. It encodes CASSSGTGRESPLHF.

J is TRBJ2-3 and V is TRBV15, with a possible D match to TRBD2 (6 bases). CDR3 length: 13 amino acids. The V gene lost 1 base and the J gene lost 10 bases, with 12 bases spanning the gap. From germline, CDR1 is LNHNV and CDR2 YYDKDF (reference sequence). CDR3 in DNA: TGTGCCACCAGCAGAGCCCCTGGGGAGGCGCAGTATTTT. It is translated as CATSRAPGEAQYF. The full variable domain, with the rest looked up from reference TRBV15 and TRBJ2-3, is DAMVIQNPRYQVTQFGKPVTLSCSQTLNHNVMYWYQQKSSQAPKLLFHYYDKDFNNEADTPDNFQSRRPNTSFCFLDIRSPGLGDTAMYLCATSRAPGEAQYFGPGTRLTVL.

This chain uses TRBV19 with TRBJ2-6, with TRBD1 matching 8 bases. The trim removed 2 bases at V and 0 bases at J, leaving 9 bases unmatched. The CDR3 length is 19 residues. Germline V gene sequence: CDR1 LNHDA, CDR2 SQIVND (reference sequence). DNA of the CDR3: TGTGCCAGTAGTATACGAGGGACAGGTGGCTCCTCTGGGGCCAACGTCCTGACTTTC. It yields the protein CASSIRGTGGSSGANVLTF. Full variable domain (missing parts from reference TRBV19 and TRBJ2-6): DGGITQSPKYLFRKEGQNVTLSCEQNLNHDAMYWYRQDPGQGLRLIYYSQIVNDFQKGDIAEGYSVSREKKESFPLTVTSAQKNPTAFYLCASSIRGTGGSSGANVLTFGAGSRLTVL.

The chain is built from TRBV2 and TRBJ1-2, with unresolved D. There are 12 residues in the CDR3. Germline V CDR1 and CDR2: SNHLY, FYNNEI. V was clipped by 1 base and J by 4 bases, with 4 bases between them. For the CDR3, the DNA is TGTGCCAGCAGTGAAGACCGCTATGGCTACACCTTC. Protein sequence: CASSEDRYGYTF.

This chain connects TRBV2 to TRBJ2-7; 8 nucleotides match TRBD1. The CDR3 runs 16 residues. Germline loops: CDR1 SNHLY, CDR2 FYNNEI. V lost 6 bases to trimming and J lost 1 base; unmatched junction nucleotides: 11. In DNA form, the CDR3 reads TGTGCCAGCAGCCACACCAGGGGGCTCGGGTCCTACGAGCAGTACTTC. It translates to CASSHTRGLGSYEQYF.

The rearrangement links TRBV7-9 to TRBJ1-4; D may be TRBD1 (5 bases). The CDR3 extends over 16 amino acids. V lost 3 bases and J lost 5, with 16 bases in between. Germline-derived CDR1 and CDR2 are SEHNR and FQNEAQ (reference sequence). The CDR3 DNA reads as TGTGCCAGCAGCTTGACCCGTGGGGGTATGAATGAAAAACTGTTTTTT. It codes for CASSLTRGGMNEKLFF.

The chain joins TRBV14 to TRBJ1-3; D is perhaps TRBD1 (6 bases). The length of the CDR3 is 16 residues. The V and J ends lost 0 bases and 4 bases respectively, with 13 bases between them. Looked up from germline, CDR1 is SGHDN and CDR2 is FVKESK. For the CDR3, the DNA is TGTGCCAGCAGCCAAGATCTTGGAGGGGGAGGAAACACCATATATTTT. This translates into CASSQDLGGGGNTIYF. The full variable domain, rest sourced from reference TRBV14 and TRBJ1-3, is EAGVTQFPSHSVIEKGQTVTLRCDPISGHDNLYWYRRVMGKEIKFLLHFVKESKQDESGMPNNRFLAERTGGTYSTLKVQPAELEDSGVYFCASSQDLGGGGNTIYFGEGSWLTVV.

This clone has only a few counts. CDR3 bases: TGTGCCAGCAGCTTAGCGGAGGGGGCATGGACTGAAGCTTTCTTT. This codes for CASSLAEGAWTEAFF. V and J are TRBV7-2 and TRBJ1-1; 7 bases are shared with TRBD1. CDR1 and CDR2 (germline): SGHTA, FQGNSA. Trimming at V came to 0 bases and at J to 5 bases, leaving 6 bases not matched to a gene. The CDR3 spans 15 residues.

V is TRBV10-1 and J is TRBJ1-4, with D perhaps matching TRBD1 (5 bases). Trimming left V 4 bases short and J 5 bases short, with 8 bases between. This CDR3 contains 13 residues. CDR1 WNHNN and CDR2 SYGVQD come from the germline V gene (reference sequence). The CDR3 nucleotides are TGCGCCAGCAGTGCAGGGCCGAATGAAAAACTGTTTTTT. This sequence encodes CASSAGPNEKLFF.

This clone was picked up one time. As DNA, the CDR3 is TGCAGCGGGTTCACAGGGGAGAGGGCTGGCTACACCTTC. Encoded protein: CSGFTGERAGYTF. V and J are TRBV29-1 and TRBJ1-2; 7 nucleotides align to TRBD1. The V gene end was trimmed by 7 bases and the J gene end by 7 bases; junction bases not matched to a gene: 12. Germline lookup yields CDR1 SQVTM and CDR2 ANQGSEA. This CDR3 has 13 amino acids.

The chain recombines TRBV7-2 with TRBJ1-1; D remains unclear. Per the germline V gene, CDR1 is SGHTA and CDR2 is FQGNSA. This CDR3 has 13 amino acids. Trimming took 2 bases from V and 2 from J, leaving 6 bases between them. CDR3 amino acids: CASSLTGNTEAFF. The DNA of the CDR3 is TGTGCCAGCAGCTTAACGGGTAACACTGAAGCTTTCTTT.

The genes are TRBV11-1 and TRBJ2-5; 11 bases match TRBD1. Germline V gene data show CDR1 as SGHAT and CDR2 as FQDESV (reference sequence). Trimming removed 5 bases from V and 5 bases from J; junction bases left unmatched: 7. The CDR3 spans 15 residues. The chain's CDR3 is CASSIRTGGWETQYF. The CDR3 DNA is TGTGCCAGCAGCATTCGGACAGGGGGCTGGGAGACCCAGTACTTC.

This clone has a single count. The chain recombines TRBV19 with TRBJ1-2, with D hard to call. V was cut by 0 bases and J by 8 bases, with 10 bases left in between. The CDR3 extends over 13 amino acids. Germline V CDR1 and CDR2: LNHDA, SQIVND (reference sequence). The CDR3 loop reads CASSIEGVRGYTF. CDR3 sequence (DNA): TGTGCCAGTAGTATAGAGGGAGTGCGGGGCTACACCTTC.

The chain carries TRBV18 and TRBJ1-6, with TRBD1 as a possible D gene (6 bases). CDR1 and CDR2 (germline): KGHSH, LQKENI. Trimming removed 5 bases from V and 8 bases from J, with 13 bases in between. The CDR3 loop spans 14 amino acids. Here the CDR3 reads CASSTDRWDSPLHF. The DNA of the CDR3 is TGTGCCAGCTCAACCGACAGGTGGGATTCACCCCTCCACTTT.

CDR3 region: CASSLVRATSGANVLTF. For the CDR3, the DNA is TGTGCCAGCAGCTTGGTACGGGCCACCTCTGGGGCCAACGTCCTGACTTTC. This chain links TRBV5-4 with TRBJ2-6; D is unresolved. Per the germline V gene, CDR1 is SGHNT and CDR2 is YYREEE (reference sequence). The CDR3 runs to 17 residues. V was pared by 0 bases and J by 0 bases, with 10 bases between.

This chain links TRBV19 with TRBJ1-1, with D possibly TRBD1 on 6 matching bases. The CDR3 is 14 residues long. V lost 10 bases and J lost 3, with 18 bases in between. Looked up from germline, CDR1 is LNHDA and CDR2 is SQIVND (reference sequence). CDR3: CATTIGTRDTEAFF. CDR3 nucleotides: TGTGCCACCACCATTGGGACAAGGGACACTGAAGCTTTCTTT.

The chain combines TRBV30 with TRBJ1-1; 8 positions match TRBD1. Germline V gives CDR1 GTSNPN, CDR2 SVGIG (reference sequence). The CDR3 spans 12 residues. After removal of 2 bases from V and 5 bases from J, the junction contained 1 base not matched to a gene. The CDR3 is CAWSRQGTEAFF. The CDR3 bases are TGTGCCTGGAGTCGACAGGGGACTGAAGCTTTCTTT.

J is TRBJ2-7 and V is TRBV6-5; 8 nucleotides line up with TRBD1. The CDR3 is made up of 11 amino acids. Germline CDR1 reads MNHEY; CDR2 reads SVGAGI. J gave up 6 bases and V 6 bases, and 1 base lay outside the gene matches. The CDR3 protein is CASRDRGEQYF. In nucleotides, the CDR3 is TGTGCCAGCAGAGACAGGGGCGAGCAGTACTTC.

The chain employs TRBV11-1 and TRBJ2-5, with 10 bases matching TRBD1. With 5 bases clipped from V and 4 bases from J, the junction kept 7 bases outside the gene matches. This CDR3 comprises 15 residues. CDR1 SGHAT and CDR2 FQDESV come from the germline V gene (reference sequence). The CDR3 sequence: CASSVDRGRGETQYF. The DNA of the CDR3 is TGTGCCAGCAGCGTAGACAGGGGGCGCGGAGAGACCCAGTACTTC.

The chain recombines TRBV6-5 with TRBJ2-2; 10 bases map to TRBD2. CDR1 MNHEY and CDR2 SVGAGI come from the germline V gene. V shed 4 bases, J shed 4 bases, and the junction held 6 bases outside the gene matches. The CDR3 totals 16 residues. Here the CDR3 DNA reads TGTGCCAGCAGTTCAAGGCTAGCGGGAGTCACCGGGGAGCTGTTTTTT. Its translation is CASSSRLAGVTGELFF.

The chain couples TRBV19 to TRBJ2-7, with 15 bases matching TRBD2. This CDR3 is built from 16 residues. The V and J ends lost 4 bases and 6 bases, in that order; junction bases with no gene match: 7. The V gene's germline CDR1 is LNHDA and CDR2 SQIVND (reference sequence). The CDR3 DNA reads TGTGCCAGTAGTACTCGGACTAGCGGGGGGGCCGGCGAGCAGTACTTC. This encodes CASSTRTSGGAGEQYF. Using reference TRBV19 and TRBJ2-7 for the parts outside the CDR3, the full variable domain is DGGITQSPKYLFRKEGQNVTLSCEQNLNHDAMYWYRQDPGQGLRLIYYSQIVNDFQKGDIAEGYSVSREKKESFPLTVTSAQKNPTAFYLCASSTRTSGGAGEQYFGPGTRLTVT.

The rearrangement joins TRBV7-2 to TRBJ1-1; D not resolved. The germline V gene encodes CDR1 SGHTA and CDR2 FQGNSA. The V end was cut by 7 bases, the J end by 3 bases, with 15 bases between. CDR3 size: 14 residues. In DNA form, the CDR3 reads TGTGCCAGCAAGGAGAGCCTAGCCGACACTGAAGCTTTCTTT. Translating it yields CASKESLADTEAFF.

The V gene is TRBV6-6, the J gene TRBJ2-1, with TRBD2 matching 10 bases. The CDR3 has 15 residues. Trimming took 6 bases from V and 2 from J; bases not matched to a gene: 4. Germline V lookup: CDR1 MNHNY, CDR2 SVGAGI (reference sequence). The CDR3: CASRTTSGAYNEQFF. The CDR3 bases are TGTGCCAGCAGAACCACTAGCGGGGCCTACAATGAGCAGTTCTTC.

The chain has TRBV19 and TRBJ1-1; D gene uncertain. CDR3 length: 14 amino acids. V was cut by 7 bases and J by 0 bases, with 12 bases left in between. CDR1 is LNHDA, CDR2 SQIVND, per germline (reference sequence). The CDR3, as DNA: TGTGCCAGTACCCATCGAAGAATGAACACTGAAGCTTTCTTT. This translates into CASTHRRMNTEAFF.

The chain links TRBV7-6 to TRBJ1-6, with D unclear. The CDR3 extends over 13 amino acids. Germline loops: CDR1 SGHVS, CDR2 FNYEAQ. V dropped 5 bases and J dropped 10 bases, with 12 bases sitting between them. CDR3 nucleotides: TGTGCCAGCAGCGGAACGTTAGGATCACCCCTCCACTTT. Protein sequence: CASSGTLGSPLHF.

The chain joins TRBV15 to TRBJ1-4, with no clear D. Germline values: CDR1 LNHNV, CDR2 YYDKDF (reference sequence). The CDR3 is made up of 17 amino acids. Trimming cost V 2 bases and J 0 bases, with 13 bases left between them. In DNA, the CDR3 is TGTGCCACCAGCAGACCGACGGGAGGCGCAACTAATGAAAAACTGTTTTTT. Translated, it gives CATSRPTGGATNEKLFF.

This chain connects TRBV7-9 to TRBJ2-1; 7 bases align to TRBD1. J was trimmed by 4 bases and V by 1 base; bases with no gene match: 1. The CDR3 contains 14 residues. The germline gives CDR1 SEHNR, CDR2 FQNEAQ (reference sequence). In nucleotides, the CDR3 is TGTGCCAGCAGCTTAGACAGGGGATACAATGAGCAGTTCTTC. This gives the protein CASSLDRGYNEQFF. Full variable domain (outside the CDR3, taken from reference TRBV7-9 and TRBJ2-1): DTGVSQNPRHKITKRGQNVTFRCDPISEHNRLYWYRQTLGQGPEFLTYFQNEAQLEKSRLLSDRFSAERPKGSFSTLEIQRTEQGDSAMYLCASSLDRGYNEQFFGPGTRLTVL.

J is TRBJ1-5 and V is TRBV19, with a possible D match to TRBD1 (6 bases). This CDR3 is 13 amino acids long. Per germline, CDR1 LNHDA and CDR2 SQIVND (reference sequence). V lost 4 bases, J lost 4 bases, and 8 bases lay in between. The CDR3: CASSSRGNQPQHF. The CDR3, as DNA: TGTGCCAGTAGTAGTAGGGGGAATCAGCCCCAGCATTTT. The full variable domain, completed using reference TRBV19 and TRBJ1-5, is DGGITQSPKYLFRKEGQNVTLSCEQNLNHDAMYWYRQDPGQGLRLIYYSQIVNDFQKGDIAEGYSVSREKKESFPLTVTSAQKNPTAFYLCASSSRGNQPQHFGDGTRLSIL.

J is TRBJ2-3 and V is TRBV9; unclear D gene. Trimming removed 0 bases at V and 3 bases at J, with 11 bases between. CDR1 SGDLS and CDR2 YYNGEE come from the germline V gene. CDR3 length equals 15 residues. The CDR3 coding sequence is TGTGCCAGCAGCGTAGGGCCCACAGATACAGATACGCAGTATTTT. Translation: CASSVGPTDTDTQYF.

The V call is TRBV27, the J call TRBJ1-5, with D unresolved. The CDR3 consists of 16 residues. Trimming removed 0 bases at V and 7 bases at J, with 16 bases between. Looked up from germline, CDR1 is MNHEY and CDR2 is SMNVEV (reference sequence). CDR3: CASSLSRTAPGQPQHF. The DNA of the CDR3 is TGTGCCAGCAGTTTATCGAGGACCGCACCCGGGCAGCCCCAGCATTTT.